The text below deals with one T cell receptor (beta chain). Its antigen is not known. The sample belongs to a study of CXCR3-negative and CXCR3-positive naive CD8 T cells. General observations from the study: Naive subsets were similarly diverse, while memory CD8+ repertoires were much less diverse. The study found more hydrophobic TRB CDR3s in CXCR3-positive naive cells than in CXCR3-negative naive cells. Naive cells that were CXCR3-negative or CXCR3-positive used TRBV-TRBJ genes alike, while memory cells diverged.

Germline loops: CDR1 SGDLS, CDR2 YYNGEE. This CDR3 is built from 14 residues. With more than 250,000 cells each, the CD8+ T cell subsets were individually sorted in triplicate. Those CD8+ T cells considered naive were CD45RO-CCR7+CD27+CD95-. Libraries of TRB cDNA were made by 5' RACE and carried UMIs. After re-calling the 5' RACE reads, TCRdb lists one entry per CDR3 protein, DNA absent. This repertoire includes over 100,000 distinct CDR3 sequences. Sequencing was done on a sample of naive CXCR3+ CD8+ T cells from blood. Subset meaning: CD45RO-CCR7+CD27+CD95- naive CD8+ T cells expressing CXCR3 (TNR3+). V and J are TRBV9 and TRBJ1-1; the TRBD1 assignment by TCRdb is unverifiable without DNA. The sequence was collected from a human donor in good health. Some clones in this sample may be carry-over from other donors' samples. This CDR3 reads CASSETGEGTEAFF.